The clone carrying this TCR beta chain has at least ten counts. The antigen is not known. The data belong to a study of T cells in Graves' hyperthyroidism and ophthalmopathy. The study's findings and limits: Blood held most thyroid clonotypes expanded above 0.001 frequency. Onset of ophthalmopathy came a median approximately 6.8 months after the model predicted it.

V was clipped by 1 base and J by 2 bases, with 12 bases between them. The CDR3 is 15 residues long. The germline CDR1 and CDR2 sequences are SGHNT and YENEEA. There were TCR beta CDR3 regions amplified from RNA transcripts. First-round RT-PCR with HTBI primers amplified the TCR CDR3 region. One entry per CDR3 protein results from TCRdb running MiXCR on the multiplex PCR reads. This sample has 550,000 to 650,000 distinct CDR3 sequences; 14% occur once, and the top ten carry approximately 15%. Patients aged 18 to 65 with hyperthyroidism were newly diagnosed, with duration under 2 months. Exclusion criteria comprised uncontrolled infection, other autoimmune disease, pregnancy or lactation.

The chain is built from TRBV11-3 and TRBJ2-7; D may match TRBD1 or TRBD2 (5 bases each). This sequence originates from a woman aged 40 to 50 with Graves' hyperthyroidism. Sequenced input: blood. For the CDR3, the DNA is TGTGCCAGCAGCTTAGCCGAGGGGCACCCCTACGAGCAGTACTTC. It codes for CASSLAEGHPYEQYF.